This passage covers 3 T cell receptor beta chains from one sample sequenced in a study of CD8 T cells in Susac syndrome. An amount of RNA that ranged from roughly 0.45 to 1 ug was reverse transcribed with random hexamers. TCRdb used MiXCR to reprocess the immunoSEQ multiplex PCR reads, holding one entry per CDR3 protein. Of about 130,000 distinct CDR3 sequences in the sample, 90% to 95% were seen once. Material: CD4+ T cells from PBMCs. The receptors stem from a human donor in good health.

The rearrangement uses TRBV18 and TRBJ2-7; no reliable D call. The CDR3 loop spans 14 amino acids. The germline V gene has CDR1 KGHSH and CDR2 LQKENI. V was cut by 4 bases and J by 3 bases, with 13 bases left in between. CDR3 nucleotide sequence: TGTGCCAGCTCACTAACGGCATCCGTCTACGAGCAGTACTTC. Protein sequence: CASSLTASVYEQYF.

This CDR3 is CSASPGHEQFF. CDR3 bases: TGCAGTGCTAGTCCCGGCCATGAGCAGTTCTTC. The chain links TRBV20-1 to TRBJ2-1; D gene unclear. The germline V gene encodes CDR1 DFQATT and CDR2 SNEGSKA (reference sequence). The CDR3 covers 11 residues. V lost 3 bases to trimming and J lost 8 bases, with 8 bases between them.

The V call is TRBV19, the J call TRBJ2-7; D possibly matches TRBD1 or TRBD2 (5 bases each). This CDR3 spans 14 amino acids. CDR1 is LNHDA, CDR2 SQIVND, per germline (reference sequence). V gave up 6 bases and J gave up 2 bases, with 14 bases separating them. DNA of the CDR3: TGTGCCAGTAGCGCCGGGACGGGACCCTACGAGCAGTACTTC. It translates to CASSAGTGPYEQYF.